A selection of T cell receptor beta chains follows, all from one sample in a study of T cell repertoires in cytomegalovirus infection. No antigen is known for these receptors. TCRdb passed the reads through MiXCR, listing each CDR3 protein once. The table has some 940,000 distinct CDR3 sequences, around 30% seen once. The sample here was cultured CD8+ T cells from PBMCs, taken from culture after CMV antigen stimulation. The source of these receptors is a human donor in good health (CMV status not recorded). Some clones in this sample may be carry-over from other donors' samples. Each CDR3 is given with its conserved first and last residue. A D gene is named only where the DNA matches it firmly. Where a row states a size, it is once, few, many or the class of an expanded clone; other rows omit it.

cdr3_aa cdr3_nt j_call clone_size d_call v_call
CASSMAGGGAFF TGTGCCAGTAGTATGGCAGGGGGTGGTGCTTTCTTT TRBJ1-1 NA TRBD1 TRBV19
CASSYRGSPDTQYF TGTGCCAGCAGTTACCGAGGTTCCCCAGATACGCAGTATTTT TRBJ2-3 NA NA TRBV6-6
CASSGVTGGGYEQYF TGTGCCAGCAGCGGAGTTACAGGGGGCGGGTACGAGCAGTACTTC TRBJ2-7 few TRBD1 TRBV7-2
CSARARRLFPTADTQYF TGCAGTGCTAGAGCACGACGACTATTTCCCACAGCAGATACGCAGTATTTT TRBJ2-3 NA NA TRBV20-1
CASCASGDTQYF TGTGCCAGCTGCGCTAGCGGAGATACGCAGTATTTT TRBJ2-3 NA TRBD2 TRBV7-9
CAISAAPNQPQHF TGTGCCATCAGTGCCGCCCCGAATCAGCCCCAGCATTTT TRBJ1-5 few NA TRBV10-3
CASKGTGAAKNIQYF TGTGCCAGCAAGGGGACAGGGGCGGCCAAAAACATTCAGTACTTC TRBJ2-4 NA TRBD1 TRBV6-1
CAAQGLNNEQFF TGTGCCGCGCAGGGGCTGAACAATGAGCAGTTCTTC TRBJ2-1 few NA TRBV2
CASSSEGSSYNEQFF TGTGCCAGTAGTTCAGAGGGGAGCTCCTACAATGAGCAGTTCTTC TRBJ2-1 NA NA TRBV19
CASSSTADTQYF TGTGCCAGCAGCTCGACTGCAGATACGCAGTATTTT TRBJ2-3 many NA TRBV7-6
CASPAPEKIYGYTF TGTGCCAGCCCGGCTCCAGAGAAAATCTATGGCTACACCTTC TRBJ1-2 few NA TRBV6-6
CASSTTPAGYTF TGTGCCAGCAGTACGACGCCGGCGGGCTACACCTTC TRBJ1-2 few NA TRBV2
CASSQERDLDFEQFF TGCGCCAGCAGCCAAGAAAGGGATTTGGACTTTGAGCAGTTCTTC TRBJ2-1 NA NA TRBV4-3
CASSPGQTGGLLYGYTF TGTGCCAGCAGCCCCGGACAGACCGGCGGGCTACTTTATGGCTACACCTTC TRBJ1-2 many NA TRBV7-9
CASSEWDRKGETQYF TGTGCCAGCAGCGAATGGGACAGGAAGGGGGAGACCCAGTACTTC TRBJ2-5 NA TRBD1 TRBV11-2
CASSLSATGGRQPQHF TGTGCCAGCAGCTTATCAGCGACAGGGGGAAGGCAGCCCCAGCATTTT TRBJ1-5 many TRBD1 TRBV7-8
CASSLLWGTSGEQETQYF TGTGCCAGCAGCTTATTATGGGGGACTAGCGGGGAACAAGAGACCCAGTACTTC TRBJ2-5 once TRBD2 TRBV7-4
CASSLRAAGREETQYF TGTGCCAGCAGCCTAAGGGCGGCAGGGCGGGAGGAGACCCAGTACTTC TRBJ2-5 few TRBD2 TRBV7-9
CAGSAGGSRELFF TGTGCCGGCAGCGCCGGGGGGAGCCGGGAGCTGTTTTTT TRBJ2-2 NA TRBD2 TRBV7-3
CASGKTGEFDYGYTF TGTGCTAGTGGAAAGACAGGGGAGTTTGACTATGGCTACACCTTC TRBJ1-2 few TRBD1 TRBV12-5
CASSPPGGMALHF TGTGCCAGCTCACCACCGGGAGGCATGGCCCTCCACTTT TRBJ1-6 few NA TRBV18
CASSWGNYEQYF TGTGCCAGCAGCTGGGGGAACTACGAGCAGTACTTC TRBJ2-7 many NA TRBV12-3/TRBV12-4
CSAYIRPSGSGANVLTF TGCAGCGCTTATATCAGGCCTTCAGGTTCTGGGGCCAACGTCCTGACTTTC TRBJ2-6 NA NA TRBV29-1
CASSDRGRVADTQYF TGCGCCAGCAGTGACAGGGGGCGAGTCGCAGATACGCAGTATTTT TRBJ2-3 few TRBD1 TRBV10-1
CAILTRGEQFF TGTGCCATCTTGACTAGGGGTGAGCAGTTCTTC TRBJ2-1 NA NA TRBV2
CASPTGWDTQYF TGTGCCAGCCCCACGGGGTGGGATACGCAGTATTTT TRBJ2-3 few NA TRBV13
CSGRGRTTDTQYF TGCAGTGGTCGCGGGCGAACCACAGATACGCAGTATTTT TRBJ2-3 few NA TRBV20-1
CASSARQGPYNEQFF TGCGCCAGCAGCGCTCGACAGGGACCCTACAATGAGCAGTTCTTC TRBJ2-1 NA TRBD1 TRBV4-1
CASSPRELSTEAFF TGTGCCAGCAGCCCCCGAGAGTTGTCCACTGAAGCTTTCTTT TRBJ1-1 few NA TRBV7-9
CASSLRTGSRTDTQYF TGCGCCAGCAGCCTACGGACAGGTTCGCGCACAGATACGCAGTATTTT TRBJ2-3 few TRBD1 TRBV4-1
CASSENTGETQYF TGCGCCAGCAGTGAGAACACGGGGGAGACCCAGTACTTC TRBJ2-5 NA NA TRBV10-2
CASSLDGTRPYNEQFF TGTGCCAGCAGCTTAGACGGGACGCGACCCTACAATGAGCAGTTCTTC TRBJ2-1 many NA TRBV7-2
CASSQNLGSGANVLTF TGTGCCAGCAGCCAAAATTTAGGGTCTGGGGCCAACGTCCTGACTTTC TRBJ2-6 NA NA TRBV4-2
CSAPQRGEVYNEQFF TGCAGTGCTCCCCAGAGAGGGGAAGTCTACAATGAGCAGTTCTTC TRBJ2-1 few NA TRBV20-1
CATSAGGTEAFF TGTGCCACCAGTGCCGGGGGCACTGAAGCTTTCTTT TRBJ1-1 few NA TRBV24-1
CASSRQLRSDSPLHF TGTGCCAGTAGTCGCCAACTTCGGTCGGATTCACCCCTCCACTTT TRBJ1-6 few NA TRBV19
CASIPAGQGIHEQYF TGTGCCAGCATCCCCGCGGGACAGGGGATCCACGAGCAGTACTTC TRBJ2-7 few TRBD1 TRBV7-9
CAASDFPRDSSQEQYF TGTGCCGCCAGTGATTTCCCCAGGGACTCTTCTCAGGAGCAGTACTTC TRBJ2-7 NA NA TRBV24-1
CASSKDRGWTEAFF TGTGCCAGCAGCAAAGACAGGGGTTGGACTGAAGCTTTCTTT TRBJ1-1 NA TRBD1 TRBV7-2
CASSPPRDRAFKPQHF TGTGCCAGCTCACCACCTAGGGACAGGGCCTTCAAACCCCAGCATTTT TRBJ1-5 NA TRBD1 TRBV18
CASSSPGTDYSGANVLTF TGTGCCAGCAGCTCCCCCGGGACAGACTACTCTGGGGCCAACGTCCTGACTTTC TRBJ2-6 NA TRBD1 TRBV7-9
CASGFGVFTDTQYF TGTGCCAGCGGGTTTGGTGTTTTCACAGATACGCAGTATTTT TRBJ2-3 NA NA TRBV27
CASSLVRYEQYF TGTGCCAGCAGCTTAGTACGTTACGAGCAGTACTTC TRBJ2-7 many NA TRBV7-8